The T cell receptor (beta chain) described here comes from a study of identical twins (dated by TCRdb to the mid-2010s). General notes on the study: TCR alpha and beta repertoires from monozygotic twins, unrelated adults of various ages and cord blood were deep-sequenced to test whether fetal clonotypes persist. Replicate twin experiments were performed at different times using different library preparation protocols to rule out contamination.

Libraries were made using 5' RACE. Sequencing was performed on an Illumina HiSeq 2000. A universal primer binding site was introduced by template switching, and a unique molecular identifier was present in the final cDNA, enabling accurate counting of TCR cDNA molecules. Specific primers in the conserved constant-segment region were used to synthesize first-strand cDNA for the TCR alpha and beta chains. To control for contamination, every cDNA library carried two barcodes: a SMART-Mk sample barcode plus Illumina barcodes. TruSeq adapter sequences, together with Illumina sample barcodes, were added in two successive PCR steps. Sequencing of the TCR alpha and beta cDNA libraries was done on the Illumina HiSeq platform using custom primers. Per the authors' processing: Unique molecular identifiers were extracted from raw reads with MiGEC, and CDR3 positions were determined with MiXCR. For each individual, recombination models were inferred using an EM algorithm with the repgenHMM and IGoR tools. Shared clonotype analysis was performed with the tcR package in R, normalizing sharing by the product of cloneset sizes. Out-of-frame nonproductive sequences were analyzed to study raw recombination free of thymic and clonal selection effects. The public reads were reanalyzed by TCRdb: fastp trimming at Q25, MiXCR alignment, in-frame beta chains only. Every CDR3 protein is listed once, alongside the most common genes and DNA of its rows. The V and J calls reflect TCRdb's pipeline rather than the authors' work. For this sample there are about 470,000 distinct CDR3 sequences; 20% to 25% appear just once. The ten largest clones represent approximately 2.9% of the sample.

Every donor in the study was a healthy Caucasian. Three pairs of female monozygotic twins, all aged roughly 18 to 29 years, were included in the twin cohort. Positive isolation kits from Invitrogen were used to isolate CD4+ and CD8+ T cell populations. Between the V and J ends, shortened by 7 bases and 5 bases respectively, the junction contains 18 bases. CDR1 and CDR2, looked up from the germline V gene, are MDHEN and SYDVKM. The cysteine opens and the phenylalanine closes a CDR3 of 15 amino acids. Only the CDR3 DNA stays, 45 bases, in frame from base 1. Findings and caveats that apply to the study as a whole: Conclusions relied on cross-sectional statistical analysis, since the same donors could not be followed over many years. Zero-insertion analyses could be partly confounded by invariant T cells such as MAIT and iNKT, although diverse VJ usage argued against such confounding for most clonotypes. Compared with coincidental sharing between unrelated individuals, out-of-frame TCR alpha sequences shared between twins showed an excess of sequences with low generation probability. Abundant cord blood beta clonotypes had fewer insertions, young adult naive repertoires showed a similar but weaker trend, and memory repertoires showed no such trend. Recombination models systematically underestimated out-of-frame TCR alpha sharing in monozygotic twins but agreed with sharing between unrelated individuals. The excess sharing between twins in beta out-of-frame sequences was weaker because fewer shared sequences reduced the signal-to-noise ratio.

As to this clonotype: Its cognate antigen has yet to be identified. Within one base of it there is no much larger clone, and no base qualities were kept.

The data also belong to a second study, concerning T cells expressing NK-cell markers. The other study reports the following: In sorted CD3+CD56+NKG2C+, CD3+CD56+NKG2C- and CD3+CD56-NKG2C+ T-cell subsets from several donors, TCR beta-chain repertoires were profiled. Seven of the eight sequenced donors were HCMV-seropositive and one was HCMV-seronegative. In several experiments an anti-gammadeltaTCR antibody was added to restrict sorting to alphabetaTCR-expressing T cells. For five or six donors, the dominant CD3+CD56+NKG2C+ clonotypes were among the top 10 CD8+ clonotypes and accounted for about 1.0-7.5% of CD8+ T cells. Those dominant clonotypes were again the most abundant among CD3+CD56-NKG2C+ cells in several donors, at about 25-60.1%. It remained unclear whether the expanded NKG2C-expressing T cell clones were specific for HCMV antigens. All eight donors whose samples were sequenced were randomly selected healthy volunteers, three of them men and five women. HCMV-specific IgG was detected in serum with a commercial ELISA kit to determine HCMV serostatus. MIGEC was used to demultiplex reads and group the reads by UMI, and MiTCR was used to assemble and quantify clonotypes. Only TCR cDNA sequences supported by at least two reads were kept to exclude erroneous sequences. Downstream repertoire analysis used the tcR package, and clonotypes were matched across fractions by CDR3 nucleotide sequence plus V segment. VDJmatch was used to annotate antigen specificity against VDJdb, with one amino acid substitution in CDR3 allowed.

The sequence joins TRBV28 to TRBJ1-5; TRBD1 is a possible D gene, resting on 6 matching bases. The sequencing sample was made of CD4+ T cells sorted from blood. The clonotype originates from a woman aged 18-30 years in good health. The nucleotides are TGTGCCAGCACCCCAGCGGACAGCGTATATCAGCCCCAGCATTTT. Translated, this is CASTPADSVYQPQHF.